This TCR beta chain was retrieved from a study of technical replicates of blood from four donors. CDR1 is LNHDA, CDR2 SQIVND, per germline (reference sequence). The V gene end was trimmed by 5 bases and the J gene end by 0 bases; junction bases not matched to a gene: 3. This CDR3 has 15 amino acids. The repertoire was sequenced with immunoSEQ multiplex PCR; TCRdb's copy has only in-frame clones and lacks some. The sample holds around 61,000 clones, about 97% seen once. This chain uses TRBV19 with TRBJ1-5, with TRBD1 identical over 8 bases. The sequenced sample was T cells isolated from PBMCs. The clonotype originates from a human donor in good health. The CDR3 DNA follows: TGTGCCAGTAGTCTGACAGGGGATAGCAATCAGCCCCAGCATTTT. Its translation is CASSLTGDSNQPQHF.